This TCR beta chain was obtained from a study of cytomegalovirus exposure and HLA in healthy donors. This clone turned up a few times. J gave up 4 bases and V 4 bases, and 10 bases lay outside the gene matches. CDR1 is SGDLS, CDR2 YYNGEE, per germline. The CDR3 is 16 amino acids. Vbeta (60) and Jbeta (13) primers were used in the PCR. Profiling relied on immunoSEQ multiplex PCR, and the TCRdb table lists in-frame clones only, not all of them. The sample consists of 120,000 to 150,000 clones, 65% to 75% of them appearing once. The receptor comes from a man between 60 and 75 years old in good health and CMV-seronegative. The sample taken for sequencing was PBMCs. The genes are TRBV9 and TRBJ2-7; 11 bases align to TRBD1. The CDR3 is CASSPLPGQGVYEQYF. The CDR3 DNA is TGTGCCAGCAGCCCCTTACCGGGACAGGGGGTATACGAGCAGTACTTC.